The 16 T cell receptor beta chains given below trace back to one sample, sequenced in a study of cytomegalovirus exposure and HLA in healthy donors. The PCR was carried out with 60 Vbeta primers and 13 Jbeta primers. TCRdb's copy holds only in-frame clones and misses some; the assay was immunoSEQ multiplex PCR. The sample contains about 80,000 clones, under 65% of which appear only once. Specimen: PBMCs. The source of these receptors is a male donor in good health and CMV-seropositive.

The chain recombines TRBV7-8 with TRBJ1-1; 10 nucleotides match TRBD1. V dropped 6 bases and J dropped 4; count of bases not matched to a gene: 11. Germline assignment: CDR1 SGHVS and CDR2 FQNEAQ. The CDR3 is 16 residues long. The CDR3 DNA reads TGTGCCAGCAGACGCTACGGGACAGGGGTTCCCACTGAAGCTTTCTTT. It specifies CASRRYGTGVPTEAFF.

V usage is TRBV7-3 and J usage is TRBJ2-1; D gene ambiguous. CDR1 SGHTA and CDR2 FQGTGA come from the germline V gene. V gave up 4 bases and J gave up 2 bases, with 15 bases separating them. There are 16 residues in the CDR3. This CDR3 reads CASSSPIAVTYNEQFF. The CDR3 DNA follows: TGTGCCAGCAGCTCACCCATCGCGGTTACCTACAATGAGCAGTTCTTC.

The chain is built from TRBV4-1 and TRBJ1-1, with D possibly being TRBD1 (6 bases). The CDR3 runs 14 residues. Germline V gives CDR1 MGHRA, CDR2 YSYEKL. The ends were cut back, 2 bases at V and 3 bases at J, with 10 bases in the middle. Here the CDR3 reads CASSQQGLDTEAFF. As DNA, the CDR3 is TGCGCCAGCAGCCAACAGGGGTTGGACACTGAAGCTTTCTTT.

About this clone: Other DNA sequences from this sample encode an identical CDR3 as well. V is TRBV30 and J is TRBJ1-1; D is unclear. The CDR3 extends over 12 amino acids. The germline V gene encodes CDR1 GTSNPN and CDR2 SVGIG (reference sequence). The ends were cut back, 3 bases at V and 4 bases at J, with 9 bases in the middle. The CDR3 loop is CAWREGGTEAFF. The DNA of the CDR3 is TGTGCCTGGAGGGAGGGCGGCACTGAAGCTTTCTTT.

The V call is TRBV7-2, the J call TRBJ1-1; D is unresolved. The V end was cut by 4 bases, the J end by 6 bases, with 12 bases between. This CDR3 contains 13 residues. Per germline, CDR1 SGHTA and CDR2 FQGNSA. The DNA of the CDR3 is TGTGCCAGCAGCTCAACACTGACACCTGAAGCTTTCTTT. Translation: CASSSTLTPEAFF.

This clone was seen a handful of times. The rearrangement uses TRBV5-8 and TRBJ1-6; tentatively, D is TRBD1 (5 bases). Germline CDR1 SGHTS, CDR2 YDEGEE. CDR3 length: 14 residues. Trimming shortened V by 2 bases and J by 9 bases, and 12 bases separated the two germline ends. In nucleotides, the CDR3 is TGTGCCAGCAGCTTACTTGGGGGAGGTTCACCCCTCCACTTT. Encoded protein: CASSLLGGGSPLHF.

V usage is TRBV30 and J usage is TRBJ2-2; TRBD1 matches 7 bases. From germline, CDR1 is GTSNPN and CDR2 SVGIG (reference sequence). V gave up 2 bases and J gave up 3 bases; unmatched junction bases: 12. The CDR3 consists of 17 residues. CDR3 bases: TGTGCCTGGAGTAGTTATCGGACAGGCTGGGACACCGGGGAGCTGTTTTTT. Translated: CAWSSYRTGWDTGELFF.

The gene calls are TRBV5-6 and TRBJ2-1, with D possibly TRBD1 on 6 matching bases. CDR1 is SGHDT and CDR2 is YYEEEE in the germline V gene. V was shortened by 0 bases and J by 4 bases, with 11 bases between the two germline ends. The CDR3 spans 15 residues. The CDR3 DNA reads as TGTGCCAGCAGCTTGGAGGACAGTCAATACAATGAGCAGTTCTTC. Amino acids: CASSLEDSQYNEQFF. Full variable domain (rest looked up from reference TRBV5-6 and TRBJ2-1): DAGVTQSPTHLIKTRGQQVTLRCSPKSGHDTVSWYQQALGQGPQFIFQYYEEEERQRGNFPDRFSGHQFPNYSSELNVNALLLGDSALYLCASSLEDSQYNEQFFGPGTRLTVL.

The V gene is TRBV5-1, the J gene TRBJ2-4; 7 positions match TRBD1. V trimming: 4 bases; J trimming: 1 base; junction bases outside the gene matches: 17. This CDR3 region has 19 residues. Germline V gene lookup returns CDR1 SGHRS and CDR2 YFSETQ. Here the CDR3 reads CASSPEPPNRGSAKNIQYF. For the CDR3, the DNA is TGCGCCAGCAGCCCGGAACCGCCAAACAGGGGCAGTGCCAAAAACATTCAGTACTTC.

V is TRBV7-6 and J is TRBJ2-7; 11 bases match TRBD1. Germline CDR1 is SGHVS and CDR2 is FNYEAQ. With 1 base clipped from V and 4 bases from J, the junction kept 9 bases outside the gene matches. The CDR3 runs to 17 residues. DNA of the CDR3: TGTGCCAGCAGCTTAGGTGGGGGGGGACAGGGGGTATACGAGCAGTACTTC. It is translated as CASSLGGGGQGVYEQYF.

The table lists this clone with a few counts. The chain employs TRBV5-4 and TRBJ2-7, with 9 bases matching TRBD1. The CDR3 is 16 amino acids. Trimming at V came to 2 bases and at J to 3 bases, leaving 9 bases not matched to a gene. Germline loops: CDR1 SGHNT, CDR2 YYREEE (reference sequence). The CDR3 DNA follows: TGTGCCAGCAGCTTAGCGCCGGGACAGGGCTTCTACGAGCAGTACTTC. This translates into CASSLAPGQGFYEQYF.

V is TRBV13 and J is TRBJ1-2; TRBD1 might be the D (5 bases). The V gene's germline CDR1 is PRHDT and CDR2 FYEKMQ (reference sequence). The CDR3 spans 16 residues. The ends were cut back, 1 base at V and 0 bases at J, with 12 bases in the middle. The CDR3 region is CASSLEGQEANYGYTF. The CDR3 nucleotides are TGTGCCAGCAGCTTAGAGGGGCAGGAAGCTAACTATGGCTACACCTTC.

This sequence joins TRBV29-1 and TRBJ1-5; 8 bases match TRBD1. Trimming cost V 7 bases and J 5 bases; bases outside gene matches: 7. The germline gives CDR1 SQVTM, CDR2 ANQGSEA. The CDR3 length is 13 residues. This CDR3 reads CSAQGGTDQPQHF. In DNA form, the CDR3 reads TGCAGCGCACAGGGGGGGACGGATCAGCCCCAGCATTTT. The complete variable domain, with remaining parts taken from reference TRBV29-1 and TRBJ1-5, reads SAVISQKPSRDICQRGTSLTIQCQVDSQVTMMFWYRQQPGQSLTLIATANQGSEATYESGFVIDKFPISRPNLTFSTLTVSNMSPEDSSIYLCSAQGGTDQPQHFGDGTRLSIL.

This clone showed up just once. V and J are TRBV28 and TRBJ1-1; D perhaps matches TRBD1 (5 bases). Germline assignment: CDR1 MDHEN and CDR2 SYDVKM. This CDR3 is built from 16 residues. V lost 2 bases to trimming and J lost 1 base, with 14 bases between them. In DNA, the CDR3 is TGTGCCAGCAGTTTAGTGGGGCGCGGGAAGAACACTGAAGCTTTCTTT. Residues: CASSLVGRGKNTEAFF.

V gene TRBV30 combines with J gene TRBJ2-1, with 7 bases that match TRBD2. CDR3 size: 15 residues. Per the germline V gene, CDR1 is GTSNPN and CDR2 is SVGIG (reference sequence). The V and J ends lost 2 bases and 1 base, in that order; junction bases with no gene match: 5. The CDR3 region is CAWSMAGDSYNEQFF. The CDR3 DNA sequence: TGTGCCTGGAGTATGGCGGGAGATTCCTACAATGAGCAGTTCTTC.

The gene calls are TRBV7-9 and TRBJ1-4, with D perhaps TRBD1 (5 bases). The CDR3 is made up of 15 amino acids. V was shortened by 1 base and J by 5 bases, with 11 bases between the two germline ends. Germline CDR1 is SEHNR and CDR2 is FQNEAQ (reference sequence). CDR3 in amino acids: CASSLGQGENEKLFF. The CDR3 DNA follows: TGTGCCAGCAGCTTAGGGCAGGGCGAAAATGAAAAACTGTTTTTT.